This entry lists 15 T cell receptor beta chains sequenced from one sample in a study of T-cell memory formation after mild COVID-19 (dated by TCRdb to about 2021). The library was made by 5' RACE. Sequencing took place on an Illumina NovaSeq 6000. The public sequencing data were trimmed at Q25 with fastp and processed into clonotypes with MiXCR by TCRdb, which kept only in-frame beta chains. Every distinct CDR3 protein forms one entry, paired with its most common genes and DNA. The sample contains approximately 560,000 distinct CDR3 sequences, roughly 17% of them found a single time. The top ten clones comprise 8.1% of the sample. The specimen was PBMCs or a T cell subset sorted from them (not recorded which). The receptor set was obtained from an adult woman who had mild COVID-19 (a few samples of this study predate the infection). The sample titles of this study are shuffled in the database, so cell type and time point are left out; the donor was told from shared clones.

The V and J genes are TRBV30 and TRBJ1-2, with 7 positions matching TRBD1. The CDR3 is made up of 14 amino acids. Trimming removed 2 bases from V and 2 bases from J; junction bases left unmatched: 5. Germline-derived CDR1 and CDR2 are GTSNPN and SVGIG (reference sequence). As DNA, the CDR3 is TGTGCCTGGAGTAGAAACAGGGGCAACTATGGCTACACCTTC. Amino acid sequence: CAWSRNRGNYGYTF.

This clonotype appeared a few times. The chain recombines TRBV3-1 with TRBJ1-1, with D unclear. The CDR3 runs 13 residues. Germline CDR1 reads LGHDT; CDR2 reads YNNKEL (reference sequence). Trimming shortened V by 0 bases and J by 8 bases, and 10 bases separated the two germline ends. This CDR3 reads CASSQDQVREAFF. In DNA, the CDR3 is TGTGCCAGCAGCCAAGATCAGGTCCGCGAAGCTTTCTTT.

This clonotype was counted between two and nine times. The rearrangement links TRBV5-5 to TRBJ2-7; D is uncertain. V lost 4 bases to trimming and J lost 0 bases, with 17 bases between them. Germline V gives CDR1 SGHKS, CDR2 YYEKEE (reference sequence). The CDR3 has 16 amino acids. DNA for the CDR3: TGTGCCAGCAGCCCGACCGTCAGGTCCCCCTCCTACGAGCAGTACTTC. Translated, it gives CASSPTVRSPSYEQYF.

This clonotype was counted a few times. J is TRBJ2-2 and V is TRBV9, with D perhaps TRBD2 (7 bases). This CDR3 contains 15 residues. V dropped 3 bases and J dropped 1 base, with 10 bases sitting between them. Germline V gene sequence: CDR1 SGDLS, CDR2 YYNGEE. CDR3 nucleotide sequence: TGTGCCAGCAGCGCGGGGGGACAGAACACCGGGGAGCTGTTTTTT. This encodes CASSAGGQNTGELFF.

V gene TRBV20-1 combines with J gene TRBJ1-4, with D maybe TRBD1 (6 bases). The CDR3 spans 14 residues. The germline V gene encodes CDR1 DFQATT and CDR2 SNEGSKA (reference sequence). The V end was cut by 5 bases, the J end by 4 bases, with 14 bases between. Here the CDR3 reads CSAGNREGNEKLFF. As DNA, the CDR3 is TGCAGTGCTGGAAACAGGGAGGGTAATGAAAAACTGTTTTTT.

In regard to this clonotype: Since no conserved phenylalanine or tryptophan closes the CDR3, a read error is the likely cause. This rearrangement joins TRBV7-8 to TRBJ2-5; 7 bases are a match to TRBD2. The CDR3 sequence is 15 residues long. V trimming: 4 bases; J trimming: 3 bases; junction bases outside the gene matches: 8. Germline lookup yields CDR1 SGHVS and CDR2 FQNEAQ. CDR3 residues: CASSSLGLAEETQYS. Here the CDR3 DNA reads TGTGCCAGCAGCTCCCTGGGGCTAGCGGAAGAGACCCAGTACTCC.

The chain couples TRBV20-1 to TRBJ2-7; no clear D. V lost 2 bases and J lost 7, with 9 bases in between. This CDR3 region has 11 residues. The germline V gene has CDR1 DFQATT and CDR2 SNEGSKA (reference sequence). As DNA, the CDR3 is TGCAGTGCTAGAAGCCTTCGGGAGCAGTACTTC. Its translation: CSARSLREQYF.

As to this clonotype: The junction differs from germline at one of its ends, possibly a read error. The chain carries TRBV7-2 and TRBJ2-3, with 9 bases identical to TRBD2. CDR1 SGHTA and CDR2 FQGNSA come from the germline V gene. The CDR3 has 16 amino acids. As DNA, the CDR3 is TGTGCCAGCAGCTTAGTTCTAGCGGGACGCACAGATACGAAGTATTTT. Translation gives CASSLVLAGRTDTKYF.

The chain links TRBV27 to TRBJ1-1; no clear D. V lost 4 bases and J lost 5, with 11 bases in between. Germline V gene sequence: CDR1 MNHEY, CDR2 SMNVEV (reference sequence). This CDR3 region has 13 residues. The CDR3 coding sequence is TGTGCCAGCAGTTGGGCCCTGGGGACTGAAGCTTTCTTT. Protein sequence: CASSWALGTEAFF.

This chain's CDR3 is CASSPWDTTYEQYF. In DNA form, the CDR3 reads TGTGCCAGCTCACCTTGGGACACCACCTACGAGCAGTACTTC. The chain uses TRBV18 and TRBJ2-7; maybe TRBD1 (6 bases). Germline CDR1 is KGHSH and CDR2 is LQKENI. V was cut by 3 bases and J by 2 bases, with 11 bases left in between. This CDR3 region has 14 residues. Full variable domain (missing parts from reference TRBV18 and TRBJ2-7): NAGVMQNPRHLVRRRGQEARLRCSPMKGHSHVYWYRQLPEEGLKFMVYLQKENIIDESGMPKERFSAEFPKEGPSILRIQQVVRGDSAAYFCASSPWDTTYEQYFGPGTRLTVT.

The gene calls are TRBV9 and TRBJ2-1, with D perhaps TRBD2 (6 bases). Trimming stripped 3 bases from V and 7 bases from J, with 8 bases between. The CDR3 sequence is 12 residues long. Germline lookup yields CDR1 SGDLS and CDR2 YYNGEE. The DNA for the CDR3 is TGTGCCAGCAGCGCTGGGGGGAATGAGCAGTTCTTC. This translates into CASSAGGNEQFF.

This clonotype was seen a handful of times. The chain is built from TRBV7-8 and TRBJ1-2; no reliable D call. Trimming took 2 bases from V and 4 from J, leaving 11 bases between them. The V gene's germline CDR1 is SGHVS and CDR2 FQNEAQ. CDR3 length: 14 amino acids. CDR3 DNA: TGTGCCAGCAGCTTATCCCCAGCCACCTATGGCTACACCTTC. Translation: CASSLSPATYGYTF.

This clonotype was detected once. The chain recombines TRBV20-1 with TRBJ2-1; TRBD2 agrees at 13 bases. V trimming: 0 bases; J trimming: 8 bases; junction bases outside the gene matches: 7. This CDR3 contains 16 residues. CDR1 and CDR2 (germline): DFQATT, SNEGSKA (reference sequence). The CDR3 region is CSARDLRLAGGDEQFF. CDR3 nucleotides: TGCAGTGCTAGAGATCTCCGACTAGCGGGAGGTGATGAGCAGTTCTTC.

J is TRBJ2-2 and V is TRBV11-1; 14 bases fit TRBD2. Trimming at V came to 5 bases and at J to 6 bases, leaving 8 bases not matched to a gene. This CDR3 is 17 amino acids long. Germline lookup yields CDR1 SGHAT and CDR2 FQDESV (reference sequence). The CDR3 protein is CASSPWTSGRPPGELFF. The CDR3 nucleotides are TGTGCCAGCAGCCCCTGGACTAGCGGGAGGCCCCCCGGGGAGCTGTTTTTT.

This clonotype was seen more than once but under ten times. The genes are TRBV30 and TRBJ1-5; the match to TRBD1 covers 12 bases. The germline gives CDR1 GTSNPN, CDR2 SVGIG (reference sequence). The CDR3 is 14 residues long. Trimming took 0 bases from V and 7 from J; bases not matched to a gene: 1. The CDR3 DNA sequence: TGTGCCTGGAGTGTAGGGACAGGGGGCCAGCCCCAGCATTTT. Translated: CAWSVGTGGQPQHF.